Listed here is a single T cell receptor (beta chain). Some clones are missing from TCRdb's copy, which holds only in-frame ones; the method was immunoSEQ multiplex PCR. This sample has about 170,000 clones, with approximately 89% found just once. Categorization into cohorts depended on clinical history that participants reported. This sample is drawn from a study of blood T cell repertoires in COVID-19. Germline CDR1 SGHNT, CDR2 YYREEE (reference sequence). The CDR3 is 15 amino acids. The V gene lost 0 bases and the J gene lost 4 bases, with 12 bases spanning the gap. The sequenced sample was PBMCs or T cells enriched from blood (not recorded which). This TCR derives from a woman in her late teens or twenties who had recovered from COVID-19. The chain is built from TRBV5-4 and TRBJ2-3, with D possibly matching TRBD1 (7 bases). CDR3 sequence reads: CASSLVGRGADTQYF. For the CDR3, the DNA is TGTGCCAGCAGCTTGGTCGGCAGGGGGGCAGATACGCAGTATTTT. The whole variable domain, filled in from reference TRBV5-4 and TRBJ2-3, reads ETGVTQSPTHLIKTRGQQVTLRCSSQSGHNTVSWYQQALGQGPQFIFQYYREEENGRGNFPPRFSGLQFPNYSSELNVNALELDDSALYLCASSLVGRGADTQYFGPGTRLTVL.